This TCR beta chain was documented in a study of OX40 agonist ivuxolimab in advanced cancers. Findings and caveats of the study: The expanded peripheral T cells' antigen specificity was not determined. Several nonresponders also turned out to have low normalized T-cell clonal expansion. At 0.1 to 3.0 mg/kg and by week 6, CD4+ and CD8+ T cells in the blood had expanded clonally.

With respect to this clone: The antigen is unknown.

Method: immunoSEQ multiplex PCR; TCRdb's copy keeps in-frame clones and lacks some. Here the sample spans 47,000 or so clones, about 88% being singletons. Looked up from germline, CDR1 is MRHNA and CDR2 is SNTAGT. This CDR3 has 17 residues. The V gene end was trimmed by 3 bases and the J gene end by 4 bases; junction bases not matched to a gene: 11. The TCR was taken from an adult with an advanced solid tumor such as melanoma, head and neck, liver or kidney cancer. The material was CD4+ or CD8+ T cells sorted from blood, obtained in a trial of the OX40 agonist ivuxolimab. The chain combines TRBV6-4 with TRBJ1-2; 10 bases are shared with TRBD1. The CDR3 nucleotides are TGTGCCAGCAGTGAACGGGACAGGGGTTCTCCGGGCTATGGCTACACCTTC. Its protein product is CASSERDRGSPGYGYTF.